Sequencing of this T cell receptor (beta chain) was carried out in a study of blood T cell repertoires in COVID-19. Study-wide context: Nucleic acid was either cDNA or gDNA, and it came from T cells, B-cell-depleted T cells, or PBMCs.

Sequenced by immunoSEQ multiplex PCR; TCRdb stores in-frame clones only, minus some. The sample consists of roughly 150,000 clones, approximately 81% of them appearing once. The germline gives CDR1 SNHLY, CDR2 FYNNEI. The CDR3 spans 18 residues. V lost 1 base to trimming and J lost 0 bases; unmatched junction nucleotides: 8. The sequence was obtained from a woman in her forties or fifties with COVID-19, enrolled during active disease. The chain carries TRBV2 and TRBJ1-3; 8 bases map to TRBD1. Sequencing was carried out using peripheral blood. CDR3 DNA sequence: TGTGCCAGCAGTGAAGTACCGACAGGGGACCGCTCTGGAAACACCATATATTTT. Translating gives CASSEVPTGDRSGNTIYF.